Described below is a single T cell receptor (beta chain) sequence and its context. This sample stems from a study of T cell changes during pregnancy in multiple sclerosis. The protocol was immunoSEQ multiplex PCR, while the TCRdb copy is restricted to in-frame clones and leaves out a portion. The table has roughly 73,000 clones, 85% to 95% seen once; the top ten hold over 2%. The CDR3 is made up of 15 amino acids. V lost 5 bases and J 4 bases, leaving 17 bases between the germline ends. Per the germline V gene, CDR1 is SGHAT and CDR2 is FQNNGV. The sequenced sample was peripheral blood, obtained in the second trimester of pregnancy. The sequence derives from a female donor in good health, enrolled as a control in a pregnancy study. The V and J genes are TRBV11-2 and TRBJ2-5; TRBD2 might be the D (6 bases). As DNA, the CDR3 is TGTGCCAGCAGCCGGGCCGGGGGTGCGGGAGAGACCCAGTACTTC. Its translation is CASSRAGGAGETQYF.